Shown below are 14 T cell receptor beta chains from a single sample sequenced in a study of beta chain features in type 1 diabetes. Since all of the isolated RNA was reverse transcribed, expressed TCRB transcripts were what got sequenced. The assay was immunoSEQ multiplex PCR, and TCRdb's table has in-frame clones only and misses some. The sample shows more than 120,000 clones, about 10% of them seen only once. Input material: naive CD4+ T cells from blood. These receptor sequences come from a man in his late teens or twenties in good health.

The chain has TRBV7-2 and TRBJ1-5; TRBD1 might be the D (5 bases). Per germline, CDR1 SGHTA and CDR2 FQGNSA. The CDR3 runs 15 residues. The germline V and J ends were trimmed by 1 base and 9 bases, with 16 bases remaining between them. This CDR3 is CASSLDGAAIRPQHF. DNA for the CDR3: TGTGCCAGCAGCTTAGATGGGGCAGCAATCCGGCCCCAGCATTTT.

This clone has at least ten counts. Here the CDR3 DNA reads TGTGCCAGCACTAATGACGTCAAAAACATTCAGTACTTC. Translating gives CASTNDVKNIQYF. The gene calls are TRBV19 and TRBJ2-4; the D is unclear. The V gene lost 9 bases and the J gene lost 3 bases, with 12 bases spanning the gap. In germline, CDR1 is LNHDA, CDR2 SQIVND (reference sequence). This CDR3 is built from 13 residues.

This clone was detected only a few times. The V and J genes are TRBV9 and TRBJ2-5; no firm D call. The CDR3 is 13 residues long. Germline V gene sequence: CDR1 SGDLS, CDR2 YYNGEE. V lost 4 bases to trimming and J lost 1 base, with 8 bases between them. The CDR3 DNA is TGTGCCAGCAGCCCATACAGCCAAGAGACCCAGTACTTC. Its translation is CASSPYSQETQYF.

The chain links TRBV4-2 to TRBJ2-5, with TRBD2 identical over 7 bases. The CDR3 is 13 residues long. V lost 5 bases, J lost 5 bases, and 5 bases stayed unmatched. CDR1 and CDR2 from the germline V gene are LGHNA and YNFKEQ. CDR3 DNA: TGTGCCAGCAGCTTAGTGCGGGGGGAGACCCAGTACTTC. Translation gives CASSLVRGETQYF.

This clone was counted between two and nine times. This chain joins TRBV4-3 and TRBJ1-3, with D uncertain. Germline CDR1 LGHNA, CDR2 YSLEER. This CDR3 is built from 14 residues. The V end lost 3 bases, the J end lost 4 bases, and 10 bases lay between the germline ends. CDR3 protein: CASSQRQSGNTIYF. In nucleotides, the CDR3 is TGCGCCAGCAGCCAGAGGCAGAGCGGAAACACCATATATTTT.

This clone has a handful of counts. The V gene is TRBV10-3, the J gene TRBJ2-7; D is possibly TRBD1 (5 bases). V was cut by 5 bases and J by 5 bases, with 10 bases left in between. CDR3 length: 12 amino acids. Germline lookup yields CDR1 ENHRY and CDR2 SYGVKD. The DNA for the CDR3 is TGTGCCATCAGTCTACAGGAAGACGAGCAGTACTTC. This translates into CAISLQEDEQYF.

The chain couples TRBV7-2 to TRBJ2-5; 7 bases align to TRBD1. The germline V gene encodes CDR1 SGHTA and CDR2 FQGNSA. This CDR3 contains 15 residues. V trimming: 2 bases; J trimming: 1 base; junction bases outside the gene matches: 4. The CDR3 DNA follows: TGTGCCAGCAGCTTATCCCGGGACAGCCAAGAGACCCAGTACTTC. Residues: CASSLSRDSQETQYF.

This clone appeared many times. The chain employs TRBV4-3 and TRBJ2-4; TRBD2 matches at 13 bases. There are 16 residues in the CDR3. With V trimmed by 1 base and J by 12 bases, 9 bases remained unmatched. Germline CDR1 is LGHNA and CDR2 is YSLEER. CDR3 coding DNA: TGCGCCAGCAGCCAAGCCGGGACTAGCGGGGATTTACGTCAGTACTTC. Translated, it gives CASSQAGTSGDLRQYF.

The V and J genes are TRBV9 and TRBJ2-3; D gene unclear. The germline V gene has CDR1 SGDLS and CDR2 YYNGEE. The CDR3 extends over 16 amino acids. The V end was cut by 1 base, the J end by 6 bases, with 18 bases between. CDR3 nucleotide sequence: TGTGCCAGCAGCGTACTCTCTCAGGCTGGCCTGGATACGCAGTATTTT. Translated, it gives CASSVLSQAGLDTQYF.

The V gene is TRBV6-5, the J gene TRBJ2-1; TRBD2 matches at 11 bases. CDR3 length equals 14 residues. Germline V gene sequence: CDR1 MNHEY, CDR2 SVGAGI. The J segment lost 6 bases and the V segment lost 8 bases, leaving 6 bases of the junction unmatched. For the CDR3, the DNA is TGTGCCAGCGGGCTAGCGGGGGGCCTCAATGAGCAGTTCTTC. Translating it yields CASGLAGGLNEQFF.

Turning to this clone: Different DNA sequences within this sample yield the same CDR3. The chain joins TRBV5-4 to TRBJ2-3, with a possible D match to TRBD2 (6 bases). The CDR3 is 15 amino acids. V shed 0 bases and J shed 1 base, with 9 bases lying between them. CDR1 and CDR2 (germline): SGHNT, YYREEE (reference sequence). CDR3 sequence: CASSLGGGGTDTQYF. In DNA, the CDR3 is TGTGCCAGCAGCTTGGGGGGCGGGGGCACAGATACGCAGTATTTT.

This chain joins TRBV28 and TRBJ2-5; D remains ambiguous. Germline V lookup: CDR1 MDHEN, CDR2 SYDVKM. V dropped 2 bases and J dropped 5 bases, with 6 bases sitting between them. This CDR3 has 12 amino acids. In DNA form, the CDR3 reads TGTGCCAGCAGTTTAGGCCAGGAGACCCAGTACTTC. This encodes CASSLGQETQYF.

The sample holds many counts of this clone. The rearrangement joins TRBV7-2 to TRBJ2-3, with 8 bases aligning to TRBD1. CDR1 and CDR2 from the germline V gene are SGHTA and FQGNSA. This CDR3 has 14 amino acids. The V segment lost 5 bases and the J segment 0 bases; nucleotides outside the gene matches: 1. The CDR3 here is CASSQGASTDTQYF. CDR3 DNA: TGTGCCAGCAGCCAGGGGGCGAGCACAGATACGCAGTATTTT.

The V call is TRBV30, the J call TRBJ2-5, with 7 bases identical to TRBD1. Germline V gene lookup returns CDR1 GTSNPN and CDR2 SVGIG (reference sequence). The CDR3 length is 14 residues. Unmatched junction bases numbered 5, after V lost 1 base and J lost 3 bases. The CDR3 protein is CAWSEGTAKETQYF. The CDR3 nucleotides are TGTGCCTGGAGTGAGGGGACAGCAAAAGAGACCCAGTACTTC.